The rows below give T cell receptor beta chains drawn from one sample of a study of blood T cell repertoires in COVID-19. The protocol was immunoSEQ multiplex PCR, while the TCRdb copy is restricted to in-frame clones and leaves out a portion. Of more than 200,000 clones listed, more than 85% were seen once; the top ten hold around 5.1%. Input material: peripheral blood. The origin of the receptors is an older woman with COVID-19, enrolled during active disease. Each CDR3 is given with its conserved first and last residue. D genes are given only for firm matches. Not every row has a clone size; where given, it reads once, few, many or a size class.

V gene: TRBV4-1; J gene: TRBJ2-7; D gene: -; clone size: once; CDR3 protein: CASSQDTGRGTFSYEQYF; CDR3 DNA: TGCGCCAGCAGCCAAGATACTGGCCGGGGAACCTTTTCCTACGAGCAGTACTTC
V gene: TRBV6-6; J gene: TRBJ2-1; D gene: TRBD2; clone size: -; CDR3 protein: CASSTGTSALNEQFF; CDR3 DNA: TGTGCCAGCAGTACCGGGACTAGCGCTCTTAATGAGCAGTTCTTC
V gene: TRBV12-2; J gene: TRBJ2-1; D gene: -; clone size: -; CDR3 protein: CASRLVASGNEQFF; CDR3 DNA: -
V gene: TRBV30; J gene: TRBJ2-1; D gene: TRBD2; clone size: -; CDR3 protein: CAWSVPSGPPVF; CDR3 DNA: TGTGCCTGGAGTGTTCCTAGCGGGCCCCCCGTCTTC
V gene: TRBV6-1; J gene: TRBJ1-2; D gene: -; clone size: -; CDR3 protein: CASSEPQGQLYGYTF; CDR3 DNA: TGTGCCAGCAGTGAACCCCAGGGCCAGCTCTATGGCTACACCTTC
V gene: TRBV5-4; J gene: TRBJ1-4; D gene: TRBD1; clone size: few; CDR3 protein: CASSLRGQGGSGEKLFF; CDR3 DNA: TGTGCCAGCAGCTTGAGAGGACAGGGAGGTAGCGGTGAAAAACTGTTTTTT
V gene: TRBV7-3; J gene: TRBJ2-5; D gene: -; clone size: -; CDR3 protein: CASSFSGGPGTQYF; CDR3 DNA: TGTGCCAGCAGCTTCAGCGGCGGCCCGGGGACCCAGTACTTC
V gene: TRBV5-4; J gene: TRBJ2-5; D gene: TRBD2; clone size: -; CDR3 protein: CASSSTSGKRETQYF; CDR3 DNA: TGTGCCAGCAGCTCCACTAGCGGGAAGCGGGAGACCCAGTACTTC
V gene: TRBV6-5; J gene: TRBJ1-1; D gene: -; clone size: -; CDR3 protein: CASRGSGNTEAFF; CDR3 DNA: TGTGCCAGCCGGGGGTCGGGGAACACTGAAGCTTTCTTT
V gene: TRBV11-1; J gene: TRBJ2-1; D gene: TRBD2; clone size: -; CDR3 protein: CASSLARGGSNEQFF; CDR3 DNA: TGTGCCAGCAGCTTAGCGCGGGGGGGTTCTAATGAGCAGTTCTTC
V gene: TRBV19; J gene: TRBJ1-5; D gene: TRBD1; clone size: -; CDR3 protein: CASSQTGGQPQHF; CDR3 DNA: TGTGCCAGTAGCCAAACAGGGGGTCAGCCCCAGCATTTT
V gene: TRBV7-2; J gene: TRBJ2-1; D gene: -; clone size: -; CDR3 protein: CASSFRGSSLEQFF; CDR3 DNA: TGTGCCAGCAGCTTCAGGGGCAGTTCATTAGAGCAGTTCTTC
V gene: TRBV5-1; J gene: TRBJ1-1; D gene: -; clone size: -; CDR3 protein: CASSPLGEVNTEAFF; CDR3 DNA: TGCGCCAGCAGCCCCTTGGGGGAGGTGAACACTGAAGCTTTCTTT
V gene: TRBV4-1; J gene: TRBJ1-5; D gene: TRBD1; clone size: few; CDR3 protein: CASSQVRTTGTGSWPQHF; CDR3 DNA: TGCGCCAGCAGCCAAGTCAGGACCACCGGGACAGGGTCATGGCCCCAGCATTTT
V gene: TRBV11-3; J gene: TRBJ2-5; D gene: TRBD2; clone size: -; CDR3 protein: CASSFAGRGETQYF; CDR3 DNA: TGTGCCAGCAGCTTTGCGGGGAGGGGAGAGACCCAGTACTTC
V gene: TRBV6-5; J gene: TRBJ1-5; D gene: -; clone size: -; CDR3 protein: CASNTGYSNQPQHF; CDR3 DNA: TGTGCCAGCAATACAGGTTATAGCAATCAGCCCCAGCATTTT
V gene: TRBV18; J gene: TRBJ2-2; D gene: TRBD1; clone size: -; CDR3 protein: CASSPPGTGSLGELFF; CDR3 DNA: TGTGCCAGCTCACCACCCGGGACAGGGTCCTTAGGGGAGCTGTTTTTT
V gene: TRBV5-8; J gene: TRBJ2-1; D gene: TRBD2; clone size: -; CDR3 protein: CASRPGLAGGNEQFF; CDR3 DNA: TGTGCCAGCAGACCCGGACTAGCGGGGGGCAATGAGCAGTTCTTC
V gene: TRBV18; J gene: TRBJ1-1; D gene: -; clone size: -; CDR3 protein: CASSQGTGGITEAFF; CDR3 DNA: TGTGCCAGCTCACAAGGTACAGGCGGGATCACTGAAGCTTTCTTT
V gene: TRBV5-6; J gene: TRBJ2-1; D gene: -; clone size: -; CDR3 protein: CASSQMTSATSSYNEQFF; CDR3 DNA: TGTGCCAGCAGCCAGATGACTAGTGCGACGAGCTCCTACAATGAGCAGTTCTTC
V gene: TRBV10-3; J gene: TRBJ2-1; D gene: TRBD2; clone size: -; CDR3 protein: CAISRTSGNYNEQFF; CDR3 DNA: TGTGCCATCAGCCGGACTAGCGGGAACTACAATGAGCAGTTCTTC
V gene: TRBV14; J gene: TRBJ2-2; D gene: -; clone size: -; CDR3 protein: CASSHATGRYTGELFF; CDR3 DNA: TGTGCCAGCAGCCACGCCACAGGGAGATACACCGGGGAGCTGTTTTTT
V gene: TRBV20-1; J gene: TRBJ1-5; D gene: -; clone size: -; CDR3 protein: CSASSGRGQPQHF; CDR3 DNA: TGCAGTGCTAGTAGCGGAAGGGGGCAGCCCCAGCATTTT
V gene: TRBV3-1/TRBV3-2; J gene: TRBJ2-1; D gene: -; clone size: -; CDR3 protein: CASTPRRQRNEQFF; CDR3 DNA: TGTGCCAGTACCCCACGCAGGCAACGCAATGAGCAGTTCTTC
V gene: TRBV3-1/TRBV3-2; J gene: TRBJ1-6; D gene: -; clone size: once; CDR3 protein: CASSQDQGANNSPLHF; CDR3 DNA: TGTGCCAGCAGCCAAGATCAAGGGGCGAATAATTCACCCCTCCACTTT
V gene: TRBV3-1/TRBV3-2; J gene: TRBJ1-1; D gene: -; clone size: -; CDR3 protein: CASSQARSPYPNTEAFF; CDR3 DNA: TGTGCCAGCAGCCAAGCCCGGAGCCCCTACCCGAACACTGAAGCTTTCTTT
V gene: TRBV3-1/TRBV3-2; J gene: TRBJ2-4; D gene: TRBD1; clone size: few; CDR3 protein: CASSTGQGIGAKNIQYF; CDR3 DNA: TGTGCCAGCAGCACAGGACAGGGGATTGGAGCCAAAAACATTCAGTACTTC